These 6 T cell receptor beta chains were all obtained from the same sample, sequenced in a study of cytomegalovirus exposure and HLA in healthy donors. Primers for the PCR totalled 60 Vbeta and 13 Jbeta. Libraries were prepared by immunoSEQ multiplex PCR; TCRdb keeps only in-frame clonotypes and omits some of them. The sample consists of 100,000 to 150,000 clones, around 82% of them appearing once. The sequenced sample was PBMCs. The source of these receptors is a man aged 35 to 55 in good health and CMV-seronegative.

The chain combines TRBV9 with TRBJ2-5, with 11 bases that match TRBD2. J lost 3 bases, V lost 4 bases, and 8 bases had no gene match. The V gene's germline CDR1 is SGDLS and CDR2 YYNGEE. This CDR3 is built from 16 residues. As DNA, the CDR3 is TGTGCCAGCAGCCCTCTAGCGGGGGGAGGGAAAGAGACCCAGTACTTC. Its translation: CASSPLAGGGKETQYF.

This clone was seen more than once but under ten times. The V call is TRBV7-2, the J call TRBJ2-1, with 8 bases identical to TRBD2. The ends lost 7 bases at V and 4 bases at J; junction bases unmatched: 9. CDR1 is SGHTA, CDR2 FQGNSA, per germline. The length of the CDR3 is 15 residues. DNA of the CDR3: TGTGCCAGCATCCGAGGCGGGGGGAGTTACAATGAGCAGTTCTTC. This translates into CASIRGGGSYNEQFF.

This chain joins TRBV13 and TRBJ2-3, with a weak D call TRBD2 (5 bases). The CDR3 is made up of 16 amino acids. Trimming removed 3 bases at V and 0 bases at J, with 13 bases between. CDR1 is PRHDT, CDR2 FYEKMQ, per germline (reference sequence). CDR3: CASSFRRVPSTDTQYF. CDR3 coding DNA: TGTGCCAGCAGCTTCCGGCGGGTGCCAAGCACAGATACGCAGTATTTT.

The rearrangement links TRBV11-2 to TRBJ1-3; D not resolved. Germline V gene sequence: CDR1 SGHAT, CDR2 FQNNGV. CDR3 size: 15 residues. The V end lost 5 bases, the J end lost 1 base, and 12 bases lay between the germline ends. The CDR3 spells CASSPMGRSGNTIYF. The CDR3 bases are TGTGCCAGCAGCCCAATGGGCAGGTCTGGAAACACCATATATTTT.

V is TRBV6-5 and J is TRBJ2-5; no clear D. V was trimmed by 5 bases and J by 0 bases, leaving 7 bases between them. Looked up from germline, CDR1 is MNHEY and CDR2 is SVGAGI. The CDR3 contains 13 residues. The CDR3 spells CASSLLYQETQYF. For the CDR3, the DNA is TGTGCCAGCAGTCTCCTGTACCAAGAGACCCAGTACTTC.

The J gene is TRBJ1-5, the V gene TRBV15; D is unclear. The germline V gene encodes CDR1 LNHNV and CDR2 YYDKDF (reference sequence). V lost 1 base, J lost 7 bases, and 8 bases lay in between. CDR3 size: 13 residues. The CDR3 DNA reads TGTGCCACCAGCAGAGGGGAGTCGCAGCCCCAGCATTTT. Translating gives CATSRGESQPQHF.